This passage covers 30 T cell receptor beta chains from one sample sequenced in a study of blood T cell repertoires in COVID-19. Assay used: immunoSEQ multiplex PCR; TCRdb lists only in-frame clones, some missing. The sample yields around 140,000 clones, around 89% seen once. Sequenced sample: peripheral blood. These receptors came from a man in his sixties with active or convalescent COVID-19.

The chain couples TRBV7-9 to TRBJ1-2; D uncertain. CDR3 length equals 13 residues. The V gene lost 2 bases and the J gene lost 3 bases, with 7 bases spanning the gap. CDR1 is SEHNR and CDR2 is FQNEAQ in the germline V gene (reference sequence). As DNA, the CDR3 is TGTGCCAGCAGCTTAACAGACGACTATGGCTACACCTTC. Translating gives CASSLTDDYGYTF.

This clone was observed once. The gene calls are TRBV4-3 and TRBJ2-7, with 10 bases identical to TRBD1. J was trimmed by 3 bases and V by 1 base; bases with no gene match: 3. Germline V lookup: CDR1 LGHNA, CDR2 YSLEER. This CDR3 spans 15 amino acids. CDR3: CASSQVWDRGYEQYF. In DNA form, the CDR3 reads TGCGCCAGCAGCCAAGTCTGGGACAGGGGCTACGAGCAGTACTTC.

The rearrangement links TRBV30 to TRBJ2-7; possibly TRBD1 for D (6 bases). The CDR3 is made up of 13 amino acids. Deletions cut 2 bases from V and 6 bases from J, with 14 bases between. Germline V gene lookup returns CDR1 GTSNPN and CDR2 SVGIG (reference sequence). The CDR3 spells CAWSPGHRGEQYF. CDR3 nucleotides: TGTGCCTGGAGTCCGGGACATCGAGGCGAGCAGTACTTC. The full variable domain, completed using reference TRBV30 and TRBJ2-7, is SQTIHQWPATLVQPVGSPLSLECTVEGTSNPNLYWYRQAAGRGLQLLFYSVGIGQISSEVPQNLSASRPQDRQFILSSKKLLLSDSGFYLCAWSPGHRGEQYFGPGTRLTVT.

The CDR3 DNA reads as TGTGCCAGCCGTCGGGAGGCGGGGTCTAATGAAAAACTGTTTTTT. This codes for CASRREAGSNEKLFF. The rearrangement uses TRBV6-6 and TRBJ1-4; D not certain. Trimming cost V 8 bases and J 3 bases, with 16 bases left between them. The germline V gene has CDR1 MNHNY and CDR2 SVGAGI (reference sequence). The CDR3 extends over 15 amino acids.

The chain is built from TRBV20-1 and TRBJ1-2; D not certain. V was cut by 3 bases and J by 7 bases, with 3 bases left in between. Germline assignment: CDR1 DFQATT and CDR2 SNEGSKA (reference sequence). The CDR3 runs 9 residues. CDR3 sequence reads: CSASVGYTF. The CDR3 region has the DNA TGCAGTGCTAGCGTTGGCTACACCTTC.

The chain links TRBV3-1 (or the pseudogene TRBV3-2) to TRBJ1-2; D unresolved. Trimming stripped 0 bases from V and 6 bases from J, with 5 bases between. Per germline, CDR1 LGHDT and CDR2 YNNKEL (reference sequence). The CDR3 sequence is 12 residues long. The CDR3: CASSQDSHGYTF. Here the CDR3 DNA reads TGTGCCAGCAGCCAAGATAGTCATGGCTACACCTTC.

V and J are TRBV7-2 and TRBJ2-7; D may be TRBD2 (5 bases). The V gene lost 5 bases and the J gene lost 1 base, with 12 bases spanning the gap. The germline gives CDR1 SGHTA, CDR2 FQGNSA. CDR3 length: 14 residues. CDR3 sequence reads: CASSPARGSYEQYF. CDR3 in DNA: TGTGCCAGCAGCCCTGCACGGGGATCCTACGAGCAGTACTTC. The variable domain in full, completed from reference TRBV7-2 and TRBJ2-7, reads GAGVSQSPSNKVTEKGKDVELRCDPISGHTALYWYRQSLGQGLEFLIYFQGNSAPDKSGLPSDRFSAERTGGSVSTLTIQRTQQEDSAVYLCASSPARGSYEQYFGPGTRLTVT.

The gene calls are TRBV11-1 and TRBJ2-1, with D possibly TRBD2 on 6 matching bases. CDR1 and CDR2 (germline): SGHAT, FQDESV (reference sequence). The CDR3 is 14 residues long. Deletions cut 5 bases from V and 10 bases from J, with 18 bases between. CDR3 bases: TGTGCCAGCAGCCAGCTCGGGAGAGTCAGAGAGCAGTTCTTC. Its protein product is CASSQLGRVREQFF.

The chain couples TRBV3-1 (or the pseudogene TRBV3-2) to TRBJ1-6; D might be TRBD1 (5 bases). The germline CDR1 and CDR2 sequences are LGHDT and YNNKEL (reference sequence). Trimming removed 2 bases at V and 4 bases at J, with 6 bases between. This CDR3 region has 14 residues. CDR3 sequence reads: CASSQRQYNSPLHF. CDR3 bases: TGTGCCAGCAGCCAACGACAGTATAATTCACCCCTCCACTTT.

This clone was counted a single time. The chain recombines TRBV4-2 with TRBJ1-1, with D possibly being TRBD1 (5 bases). Per the germline V gene, CDR1 is LGHNA and CDR2 is YNFKEQ. The CDR3 runs to 13 residues. V lost 1 base, J lost 7 bases, and 10 bases lay in between. The CDR3 region has the DNA TGTGCCAGCAGCCAAGGACAGTCCCATGAAGCTTTCTTT. Encoded protein: CASSQGQSHEAFF.

The chain is built from TRBV7-2 and TRBJ1-3, with D perhaps TRBD1 (6 bases). In germline, CDR1 is SGHTA, CDR2 FQGNSA. The CDR3 length is 15 residues. V was shortened by 4 bases and J by 0 bases, with 10 bases between the two germline ends. CDR3 amino acids: CASSSGQHSGNTIYF. The CDR3 DNA sequence: TGTGCCAGCAGCTCCGGACAGCACTCTGGAAACACCATATATTTT.

The chain is built from TRBV7-8 and TRBJ1-5; no firm D call. CDR3 length equals 15 residues. The V end lost 4 bases, the J end lost 1 base, and 11 bases lay between the germline ends. Germline loops: CDR1 SGHVS, CDR2 FQNEAQ. CDR3 amino acids: CASSSLTFSNQPQHF. The DNA of the CDR3 is TGTGCCAGCAGCTCCCTCACATTCAGCAATCAGCCCCAGCATTTT.

The chain recombines TRBV5-3 with TRBJ1-1; D is undetermined. TRBV5-3 belongs to the ORF category, with a function that is uncertain. V was clipped by 2 bases and J by 2 bases, with 10 bases between them. There are 14 residues in the CDR3. The CDR3 loop reads CARSFGQPNTEAFF. Written as DNA, the CDR3 is TGTGCCAGAAGCTTTGGGCAGCCCAACACTGAAGCTTTCTTT.

The genes are TRBV27 and TRBJ2-5; 8 positions agree with TRBD2. The CDR3 consists of 17 residues. J was trimmed by 1 base and V by 2 bases; bases with no gene match: 9. Germline CDR1 MNHEY, CDR2 SMNVEV (reference sequence). CDR3 DNA sequence: TGTGCCAGCAGTTTACCCTTGACTAGCGCCATCCAAGAGACCCAGTACTTC. Protein sequence: CASSLPLTSAIQETQYF.

V gene TRBV7-2 combines with J gene TRBJ1-2; D might be TRBD1 (5 bases). CDR3 size: 12 residues. Germline CDR1 is SGHTA and CDR2 is FQGNSA. With 4 bases removed from V and 8 bases from J, the gap between germline ends came to 11 bases. CDR3 coding DNA: TGTGCCAGCAGCTCCTTGGGACTCGGCTACACCTTC. It is translated as CASSSLGLGYTF. The entire variable domain, with the rest obtained from reference TRBV7-2 and TRBJ1-2, is as follows: GAGVSQSPSNKVTEKGKDVELRCDPISGHTALYWYRQSLGQGLEFLIYFQGNSAPDKSGLPSDRFSAERTGGSVSTLTIQRTQQEDSAVYLCASSSLGLGYTFGSGTRLTVV.

V and J are TRBV28 and TRBJ2-4; the D gene is possibly TRBD2 (5 bases). V was clipped by 4 bases and J by 5 bases, with 12 bases between them. The CDR3 is made up of 14 amino acids. Germline loops: CDR1 MDHEN, CDR2 SYDVKM. CDR3 sequence reads: CASSSPGIQNIQYF. In DNA, the CDR3 is TGTGCCAGCAGTTCCCCGGGGATTCAAAACATTCAGTACTTC. Looking up the rest from reference TRBV28 and TRBJ2-4 gives the full variable domain: DVKVTQSSRYLVKRTGEKVFLECVQDMDHENMFWYRQDPGLGLRLIYFSYDVKMKEKGDIPEGYSVSREKKERFSLILESASTNQTSMYLCASSSPGIQNIQYFGAGTRLSVL.

The sample holds one count of this clone. This rearrangement joins TRBV27 to TRBJ2-5, with a weak D call TRBD1 (6 bases). The CDR3 is 14 amino acids. V was shortened by 5 bases and J by 4 bases, with 14 bases between the two germline ends. The germline gives CDR1 MNHEY, CDR2 SMNVEV (reference sequence). CDR3 coding DNA: TGTGCCAGCAGTGATTGGGGGCGAGGAGAGACCCAGTACTTC. This gives the protein CASSDWGRGETQYF.

J is TRBJ1-5 and V is TRBV27; possible D gene TRBD1, 6 bases. V lost 0 bases and J 5 bases, leaving 14 bases between the germline ends. CDR1 is MNHEY, CDR2 SMNVEV, per germline (reference sequence). This CDR3 contains 16 residues. The CDR3 here is CASSLSKAGADQPQHF. The CDR3 region has the DNA TGTGCCAGCAGTTTATCGAAGGCAGGGGCGGATCAGCCCCAGCATTTT.

The chain has TRBV5-1 and TRBJ1-2; 8 positions match TRBD1. The trim removed 2 bases at V and 3 bases at J, leaving 9 bases unmatched. CDR1 is SGHRS, CDR2 YFSETQ, per germline. The CDR3 has 16 amino acids. Here the CDR3 reads CASSFPGQGADYGYTF. CDR3 DNA sequence: TGCGCCAGCAGCTTTCCTGGGCAGGGGGCGGACTATGGCTACACCTTC.

The chain is built from TRBV11-1 and TRBJ2-3, with D perhaps matching TRBD1 (6 bases). In germline, CDR1 is SGHAT, CDR2 FQDESV (reference sequence). The CDR3 length is 16 residues. Trimming stripped 1 base from V and 4 bases from J, with 15 bases between. Here the CDR3 DNA reads TGTGCCAGCAGCTTAGGGTCCAGGGGTTCGGCAGATACGCAGTATTTT. It translates to CASSLGSRGSADTQYF.

The chain combines TRBV3-1 (or the pseudogene TRBV3-2) with TRBJ2-1; D gene unclear. V was shortened by 3 bases and J by 9 bases, with 9 bases between the two germline ends. The CDR3 has 12 amino acids. CDR1 LGHDT and CDR2 YNNKEL come from the germline V gene (reference sequence). CDR3 DNA sequence: TGTGCCAGCAGCCACCCGCAGGCTGAGCAGTTCTTC. Translated: CASSHPQAEQFF.

The chain is built from TRBV4-3 and TRBJ1-2; D unresolved. Germline V gene sequence: CDR1 LGHNA, CDR2 YSLEER. Trimming cost V 0 bases and J 4 bases, with 9 bases left between them. This CDR3 is 14 amino acids long. CDR3 region: CASSQDGETYGYTF. As DNA, the CDR3 is TGCGCCAGCAGCCAAGACGGGGAGACCTATGGCTACACCTTC.

The sample holds a few counts of this clone. The rearrangement uses TRBV7-9 and TRBJ1-3; a possible D gene is TRBD1 (6 bases). There are 15 residues in the CDR3. V lost 5 bases and J 4 bases, leaving 15 bases between the germline ends. Germline loops: CDR1 SEHNR, CDR2 FQNEAQ (reference sequence). The CDR3 nucleotides read TGTGCCAGCAGCCTCGACAGGTTCCGAGGAAACACCATATATTTT. Residues: CASSLDRFRGNTIYF.

The chain employs TRBV11-1 and TRBJ2-7; the match to TRBD1 covers 8 bases. J gave up 3 bases and V 6 bases, and 7 bases lay outside the gene matches. Germline CDR1 reads SGHAT; CDR2 reads FQDESV (reference sequence). CDR3 length: 14 residues. In DNA, the CDR3 is TGTGCCAGCAGTCTCCATACAGGGGGCTACGAGCAGTACTTC. It encodes CASSLHTGGYEQYF.

J is TRBJ1-5 and V is TRBV29-1; 8 bases match TRBD1. After removal of 6 bases from V and 7 bases from J, the junction contained 14 bases not matched to a gene. There are 15 residues in the CDR3. CDR1 and CDR2 from the germline V gene are SQVTM and ANQGSEA. The CDR3 DNA follows: TGCAGCGTGTCGACAGGGGCTGAATTGGGGCAGCCCCAGCATTTT. Translating it yields CSVSTGAELGQPQHF.

This clone was seen a handful of times. V usage is TRBV5-1 and J usage is TRBJ2-2, with 9 positions matching TRBD2. V was clipped by 4 bases and J by 5 bases; unmatched bases: 9. The CDR3 runs 16 residues. Germline V CDR1 and CDR2: SGHRS, YFSETQ. The CDR3 DNA is TGCGCCAGCAGCGGGAGTGCGGGAGGGCCGACCGGGGAGCTGTTTTTT. Translation gives CASSGSAGGPTGELFF. Based on the CDR3 plus reference TRBV5-1 and TRBJ2-2, the full variable domain is KAGVTQTPRYLIKTRGQQVTLSCSPISGHRSVSWYQQTPGQGLQFLFEYFSETQRNKGNFPGRFSGRQFSNSRSEMNVSTLELGDSALYLCASSGSAGGPTGELFFGEGSRLTVL.

This rearrangement joins TRBV27 to TRBJ1-2, with 9 bases fitting TRBD1. CDR1 MNHEY and CDR2 SMNVEV come from the germline V gene (reference sequence). The CDR3 is made up of 14 amino acids. The ends lost 4 bases at V and 2 bases at J; junction bases unmatched: 2. The CDR3 DNA follows: TGTGCCAGCAGTTACGGACAGGGGAACTATGGCTACACCTTC. This encodes CASSYGQGNYGYTF.

J is TRBJ2-2 and V is TRBV28, with a tentative D call TRBD2 (6 bases). CDR1 and CDR2 from the germline V gene are MDHEN and SYDVKM. The CDR3 length is 16 residues. The germline V and J ends were trimmed by 3 bases and 3 bases, with 14 bases remaining between them. CDR3 in amino acids: CASSFYSGGDTGELFF. The DNA of the CDR3 is TGTGCCAGCAGTTTTTATTCGGGCGGGGACACCGGGGAGCTGTTTTTT.

This chain links TRBV25-1 with TRBJ1-2; 8 positions match TRBD1. Trimming cost V 9 bases and J 0 bases; bases outside gene matches: 3. CDR1 is MGHDK and CDR2 is SYGVNS in the germline V gene. CDR3 length: 13 residues. CDR3 bases: TGTGCCAGTAGACAGGGGACTAACTATGGCTACACCTTC. It is translated as CASRQGTNYGYTF.

The rearrangement joins TRBV27 to TRBJ1-5, with D possibly matching TRBD1 (5 bases). V dropped 3 bases and J dropped 0 bases, with 27 bases sitting between them. Germline-derived CDR1 and CDR2 are MNHEY and SMNVEV (reference sequence). The CDR3 is 21 residues long. For the CDR3, the DNA is TGTGCCAGCAGTTTGCGGGGCGGGGGACCCTCTCCCCTCTATAGCAATCAGCCCCAGCATTTT. Its translation: CASSLRGGGPSPLYSNQPQHF.